This is a list of T cell receptor beta chains from one sample in a study of spatial heterogeneity in lung cancer. TCRdb reanalysed the 5' RACE reads using MiXCR and keeps one entry per CDR3 protein. The sample yields about 3,100 distinct CDR3 sequences, 8.5% to 10% seen once. The sequenced sample was lung tumor tissue, obtained at surgery. The receptors here all came from a male donor with early-stage non-small cell lung cancer. The conserved cysteine and the conserved F or W are not part of the CDR3 here. A D gene is named only where the DNA matches it firmly. Clone size is shown for a subset of rows, as once, few, many or a class of expanded clone.

J gene: TRBJ1-5; D gene: TRBD1; V gene: TRBV6-5; clone size: medium-sized; CDR3 protein: ASRQGTGGDQPQH
J gene: TRBJ1-5; D gene: TRBD1; V gene: TRBV4-3; clone size: medium-sized; CDR3 protein: ASSLTGTEPQH
J gene: TRBJ1-6; D gene: NA; V gene: TRBV5-5; clone size: many; CDR3 protein: ASSLIGTGLALALH
J gene: TRBJ2-2; D gene: NA; V gene: TRBV7-2; clone size: medium-sized; CDR3 protein: ASSFLSTGELF
J gene: TRBJ2-7; D gene: NA; V gene: TRBV6-5; clone size: medium-sized; CDR3 protein: ASSYSRETYEQY
J gene: TRBJ1-1; D gene: TRBD1; V gene: TRBV28; clone size: NA; CDR3 protein: ASSPPTRGDTEAF
J gene: TRBJ1-1; D gene: NA; V gene: TRBV7-9; clone size: medium-sized; CDR3 protein: ASSLEPYTEAF
J gene: TRBJ2-1; D gene: NA; V gene: TRBV28; clone size: NA; CDR3 protein: ASSFIRSNEQF
J gene: TRBJ1-2; D gene: NA; V gene: TRBV12-5; clone size: large; CDR3 protein: ASGLVTENYGYT
J gene: TRBJ2-3; D gene: TRBD2; V gene: TRBV5-6; clone size: few; CDR3 protein: ASSLAGGGTDTQY
J gene: TRBJ1-2; D gene: NA; V gene: TRBV12-3/TRBV12-4; clone size: medium-sized; CDR3 protein: ASSLVRGYGYT
J gene: TRBJ2-1; D gene: NA; V gene: TRBV7-9; clone size: medium-sized; CDR3 protein: ASSLGSGSYNEQF
J gene: TRBJ2-3; D gene: NA; V gene: TRBV4-1; clone size: many; CDR3 protein: ASSQSMVDTQY
J gene: TRBJ2-1; D gene: TRBD2; V gene: TRBV4-3; clone size: medium-sized; CDR3 protein: ASSPSGLAGVVDEQF
J gene: TRBJ2-7; D gene: TRBD2; V gene: TRBV14; clone size: NA; CDR3 protein: ASSQAYGAGEDYEQY
J gene: TRBJ1-6; D gene: TRBD1; V gene: TRBV2; clone size: medium-sized; CDR3 protein: ASRNQGAYSPLH
J gene: TRBJ2-5; D gene: TRBD2; V gene: TRBV28; clone size: many; CDR3 protein: ASSFGRETQY
J gene: TRBJ2-1; D gene: NA; V gene: TRBV6-5; clone size: many; CDR3 protein: ASSLRSDSYNEQF
J gene: TRBJ2-2; D gene: TRBD2; V gene: TRBV5-1; clone size: medium-sized; CDR3 protein: ASSQGLAGVNTGELF
J gene: TRBJ2-5; D gene: TRBD2; V gene: TRBV20-1; clone size: medium-sized; CDR3 protein: SPDSGGETQY
J gene: TRBJ2-7; D gene: NA; V gene: TRBV12-3/TRBV12-4; clone size: medium-sized; CDR3 protein: ASSSASSAYEQY
J gene: TRBJ2-1; D gene: NA; V gene: TRBV3-1; clone size: few; CDR3 protein: ASSQAGRSAYNEQF
J gene: TRBJ2-4; D gene: NA; V gene: TRBV10-2; clone size: medium-sized; CDR3 protein: ATLDRDQNIQY
J gene: TRBJ2-7; D gene: TRBD1; V gene: TRBV18; clone size: many; CDR3 protein: ASSLGQASYEQY
J gene: TRBJ1-2; D gene: NA; V gene: TRBV2; clone size: many; CDR3 protein: ASRRGGGGYT
J gene: TRBJ2-1; D gene: TRBD1; V gene: TRBV9; clone size: medium-sized; CDR3 protein: ASSRDRARNEQF
J gene: TRBJ2-2; D gene: NA; V gene: TRBV27; clone size: NA; CDR3 protein: ATRDRANTGELF
J gene: TRBJ2-2; D gene: NA; V gene: TRBV10-2; clone size: medium-sized; CDR3 protein: ASSAEAGELF
J gene: TRBJ2-1; D gene: TRBD1; V gene: TRBV28; clone size: many; CDR3 protein: ASLVQGRNEQF
J gene: TRBJ2-2; D gene: TRBD1; V gene: TRBV27; clone size: few; CDR3 protein: ASSFLDRGLTGELF
J gene: TRBJ1-2; D gene: NA; V gene: TRBV4-1; clone size: few; CDR3 protein: ASSQPQQVYYGYT
J gene: TRBJ1-2; D gene: NA; V gene: TRBV6-5; clone size: medium-sized; CDR3 protein: ASSYGSPLHGGYT
J gene: TRBJ2-5; D gene: TRBD1; V gene: TRBV29-1; clone size: medium-sized; CDR3 protein: SVGGQAFQETQY
J gene: TRBJ2-1; D gene: TRBD1; V gene: TRBV7-9; clone size: medium-sized; CDR3 protein: ASSNLQGNEQF
J gene: TRBJ1-2; D gene: NA; V gene: TRBV30; clone size: medium-sized; CDR3 protein: AWRPLYGYT